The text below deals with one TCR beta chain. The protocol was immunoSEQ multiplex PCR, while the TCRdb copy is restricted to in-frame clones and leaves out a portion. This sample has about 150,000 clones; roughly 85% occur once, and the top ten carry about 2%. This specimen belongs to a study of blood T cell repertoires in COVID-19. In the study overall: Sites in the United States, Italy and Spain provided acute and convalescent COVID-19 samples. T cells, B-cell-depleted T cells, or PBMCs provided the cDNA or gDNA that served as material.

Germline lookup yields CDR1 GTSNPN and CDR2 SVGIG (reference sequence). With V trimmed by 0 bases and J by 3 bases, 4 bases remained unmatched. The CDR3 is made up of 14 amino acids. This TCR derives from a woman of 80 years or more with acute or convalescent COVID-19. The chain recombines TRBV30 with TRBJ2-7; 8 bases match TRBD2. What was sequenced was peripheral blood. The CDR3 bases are TGTGCCTGGAGTGTAACGGGGGGGATCTACGAGCAGTACTTC. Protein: CAWSVTGGIYEQYF.